This paragraph reports one TCR beta chain. The sample comes from a study of blood T cell repertoires in COVID-19. Study-wide context: The origin of the acute and convalescent COVID-19 samples was the United States, Italy and Spain. PBMCs, B-cell-depleted T cells, or T cells provided the cDNA or gDNA that made up the material.

V lost 0 bases to trimming and J lost 8 bases, with 11 bases between them. Germline values: CDR1 LNHNV, CDR2 YYDKDF (reference sequence). There are 15 residues in the CDR3. How the authors handled the data: Reference gene primer amplification yielded estimated nucleated cell counts. The repertoire was sequenced with immunoSEQ multiplex PCR; TCRdb's copy has only in-frame clones and lacks some. The V and J calls and the clone size are those of that table, but D and trimming were determined from the DNA. The table includes 150,000 to 200,000 clones, about nine tenths detected once. This receptor was identified in a man younger than 35 with acute or convalescent COVID-19. The chain is built from TRBV15 and TRBJ1-6, with D possibly being TRBD1 (5 bases). The specimen was peripheral blood. CDR3 nucleotides: TGTGCCACCAGCAGAGATTATGGAGGGGATTCACCCCTCCACTTT. This translates into CATSRDYGGDSPLHF. Variable domain in full (rest from reference TRBV15 and TRBJ1-6): DAMVIQNPRYQVTQFGKPVTLSCSQTLNHNVMYWYQQKSSQAPKLLFHYYDKDFNNEADTPDNFQSRRPNTSFCFLDIRSPGLGDTAMYLCATSRDYGGDSPLHFGNGTRLTVT.